What follows are 31 T cell receptor beta chains derived from one specimen sequenced in a study of Ad26.COV2.S vaccination and SARS-CoV-2 variants. Sample treatment: 19 received Ad26.COV2.S at low or high dose, single or two shots; five or six received placebo; per-sample allocation not given. The investigators took samples on day 63 after the first vaccine or placebo injection. Measured with immunoSEQ multiplex PCR; TCRdb has only the in-frame clones, and not every one. The repertoire includes some 340,000 clones, 70% to 90% of them detected once, and under 2% sits in the top ten. This specimen consisted of peripheral blood, obtained in a trial of Ad26.COV2.S vaccine versus placebo. The receptors derive from a person aged 18-65 years who received the Ad26.COV2.S COVID-19 vaccine or a placebo.

This sequence joins TRBV24-1 and TRBJ2-7, with 7 nucleotides matching TRBD1. V shed 3 bases, J shed 1 base, and the junction held 8 bases outside the gene matches. CDR1 and CDR2 from the germline V gene are KGHDR and SFDVKD. The CDR3 loop spans 16 amino acids. The CDR3 is CATSDQTGTESYEQYF. In DNA, the CDR3 is TGTGCCACCAGTGATCAAACCGGGACAGAATCCTACGAGCAGTACTTC.

J is TRBJ1-4 and V is TRBV7-9; D call uncertain. The CDR3 runs 11 residues. The V end was cut by 8 bases, the J end by 4 bases, with 5 bases between. The germline V gene encodes CDR1 SEHNR and CDR2 FQNEAQ (reference sequence). The CDR3 reads CASGINEKLFF. The CDR3 DNA is TGTGCCAGCGGGATTAATGAAAAACTGTTTTTT.

The rearrangement joins TRBV30 to TRBJ1-6, with D perhaps TRBD1 (5 bases). The CDR3 runs to 14 residues. Germline lookup yields CDR1 GTSNPN and CDR2 SVGIG (reference sequence). Trimming cost V 2 bases and J 8 bases, with 13 bases left between them. The DNA for the CDR3 is TGTGCCTGGAGTCCCGGGGTAGGGGATTCACCCCTCCACTTT. Residues: CAWSPGVGDSPLHF.

The gene calls are TRBV5-6 and TRBJ1-6; 8 bases are shared with TRBD1. CDR3 length: 16 residues. CDR1 and CDR2 from the germline V gene are SGHDT and YYEEEE. J was trimmed by 10 bases and V by 3 bases; bases with no gene match: 12. CDR3 amino acids: CASSYDTGGSGSPLHF. The CDR3, as DNA: TGTGCCAGCAGCTACGACACAGGGGGGAGTGGGTCACCCCTCCACTTT.

The chain combines TRBV19 with TRBJ1-2; tentative D call: TRBD1 (6 bases). The CDR3 is made up of 14 amino acids. The germline V gene encodes CDR1 LNHDA and CDR2 SQIVND (reference sequence). Trimming cost V 6 bases and J 4 bases, with 15 bases left between them. This chain's CDR3 is CASSQDDRFYGYTF. The CDR3 DNA sequence: TGTGCCAGTAGCCAGGACGACAGGTTCTATGGCTACACCTTC. The variable domain in full, with the rest retrieved from reference TRBV19 and TRBJ1-2, is DGGITQSPKYLFRKEGQNVTLSCEQNLNHDAMYWYRQDPGQGLRLIYYSQIVNDFQKGDIAEGYSVSREKKESFPLTVTSAQKNPTAFYLCASSQDDRFYGYTFGSGTRLTVV.

In DNA, the CDR3 is TGCAGCGTTGAAGTGGGTTTCAGGACAGATACGCAGTATTTT. Translating gives CSVEVGFRTDTQYF. The chain combines TRBV29-1 with TRBJ2-3; D is unresolved. This CDR3 has 14 residues. The germline gives CDR1 SQVTM, CDR2 ANQGSEA. The V gene lost 1 base and the J gene lost 3 bases, with 11 bases spanning the gap.

The table lists this clone with a few counts. The chain uses TRBV7-2 and TRBJ2-7; no clear D. Germline values: CDR1 SGHTA, CDR2 FQGNSA. This CDR3 is 16 amino acids long. V was pared by 4 bases and J by 0 bases, with 16 bases between. CDR3 sequence: CASSYGPAAGSYEQYF. The DNA of the CDR3 is TGTGCCAGCAGCTATGGTCCCGCCGCAGGCTCCTACGAGCAGTACTTC.

V and J are TRBV6-5 and TRBJ1-4, with 10 bases lining up with TRBD1. The germline gives CDR1 MNHEY, CDR2 SVGAGI. The CDR3 length is 13 residues. Germline trimming cut 8 bases from V and 12 bases from J; bases unmatched to any gene: 9. CDR3 amino acids: CASGRDRGLELFF. In DNA, the CDR3 is TGTGCCAGCGGCCGGGACAGGGGATTAGAACTGTTTTTT.

The chain uses TRBV12-3 or TRBV12-4 and TRBJ1-4; D is possibly TRBD1 (5 bases). Trimming stripped 9 bases from V and 5 bases from J, with 10 bases between. The CDR3 is 12 residues long. The CDR3 region is CASGGRNEKLFF. In DNA form, the CDR3 reads TGTGCCAGTGGGGGACGGAATGAAAAACTGTTTTTT.

Note on this clone: The same CDR3 is also encoded by other DNA sequences in this sample. The genes are TRBV7-9 and TRBJ1-1; D gene ambiguous. The germline V gene has CDR1 SEHNR and CDR2 FQNEAQ (reference sequence). The CDR3 has 14 residues. V was cut by 3 bases and J by 2 bases, with 10 bases left in between. For the CDR3, the DNA is TGTGCCAGCAGCTTCGGGCAGCGCAACACTGAAGCTTTCTTT. Translated: CASSFGQRNTEAFF.

J is TRBJ2-2 and V is TRBV11-2; 8 nucleotides line up with TRBD1. The CDR3 has 16 amino acids. V lost 1 base and J lost 5; bases outside the gene matches: 6. CDR1 SGHAT and CDR2 FQNNGV come from the germline V gene. CDR3 bases: TGTGCCAGCAGCTTAGTGCAGGGGGCGCGGACCGGGGAGCTGTTTTTT. It is translated as CASSLVQGARTGELFF.

The chain joins TRBV5-1 to TRBJ2-7, with D maybe TRBD1 (7 bases). Germline V gene data show CDR1 as SGHRS and CDR2 as YFSETQ. V lost 0 bases and J 1 base, leaving 11 bases between the germline ends. This CDR3 is 15 amino acids long. The CDR3 spells CASSLDPGGSYEQYF. CDR3 coding DNA: TGCGCCAGCAGCTTGGATCCAGGGGGGTCCTACGAGCAGTACTTC.

The chain couples TRBV6-4 to TRBJ2-1; 8 bases map to TRBD1. Germline loops: CDR1 MRHNA, CDR2 SNTAGT. The junction had 7 bases not matched to a gene; V was cut back by 5 bases and J by 7 bases. The CDR3 contains 14 residues. The chain's CDR3 is CASSPDRVRNEQFF. The DNA of the CDR3 is TGTGCCAGCAGTCCGGACAGGGTACGGAATGAGCAGTTCTTC.

The DNA for the CDR3 is TGTGCCAGCAGCTCGCGACCAAAAGAGACCCAGTACTTC. It specifies CASSSRPKETQYF. This chain joins TRBV7-3 and TRBJ2-5, with D hard to call. This CDR3 is built from 13 residues. Germline V gives CDR1 SGHTA, CDR2 FQGTGA. The V end was cut by 4 bases, the J end by 3 bases, with 9 bases between.

The chain recombines TRBV5-1 with TRBJ1-1; weak D call: TRBD1 (6 bases). CDR3 size: 14 residues. Per germline, CDR1 SGHRS and CDR2 YFSETQ. Between the trimmed V and J ends, which lost 4 bases and 8 bases, there was a span of 18 bases. For the CDR3, the DNA is TGCGCCAGCAGCCAGGGACACTCGAACGCCGAAGCTTTCTTT. This gives the protein CASSQGHSNAEAFF.

The chain joins TRBV6-1 to TRBJ1-5; D uncertain. V gave up 3 bases and J gave up 5 bases, with 14 bases separating them. Germline V gene data show CDR1 as MNHNS and CDR2 as SASEGT. This CDR3 is 15 amino acids long. CDR3 nucleotides: TGTGCCAGCAGTGACCGGGTCAACGCTTATCAGCCCCAGCATTTT. Translation: CASSDRVNAYQPQHF.

This chain joins TRBV19 and TRBJ1-2; 9 bases match TRBD1. J gave up 4 bases and V 3 bases, and 6 bases lay outside the gene matches. CDR3 length: 15 amino acids. Germline V gene lookup returns CDR1 LNHDA and CDR2 SQIVND (reference sequence). CDR3 region: CASSIEDRGLYGYTF. The CDR3, as DNA: TGTGCCAGTAGTATTGAGGACAGGGGCCTCTATGGCTACACCTTC.

The V call is TRBV5-1, the J call TRBJ1-2; D is possibly TRBD1 (5 bases). V was cut by 4 bases and J by 5 bases, with 15 bases left in between. The CDR3 loop spans 14 amino acids. Germline loops: CDR1 SGHRS, CDR2 YFSETQ. CDR3 DNA sequence: TGCGCCAGCAGCCTCGGAACAGAGGGGTATGGCTACACCTTC. It yields the protein CASSLGTEGYGYTF.

The chain carries TRBV24-1 and TRBJ2-1, with a possible D match to TRBD2 (5 bases). This CDR3 has 14 residues. V lost 2 bases to trimming and J lost 3 bases, with 7 bases between them. Germline V CDR1 and CDR2: KGHDR, SFDVKD. CDR3: CATSDSRGYNEQFF. CDR3 coding DNA: TGTGCCACCAGTGATTCTCGGGGCTACAATGAGCAGTTCTTC.

The rearrangement uses TRBV6-5 and TRBJ1-5; D may be TRBD1 (5 bases). This CDR3 spans 16 amino acids. V was pared by 2 bases and J by 0 bases, with 11 bases between. CDR1 and CDR2 (germline): MNHEY, SVGAGI. In DNA form, the CDR3 reads TGTGCCAGCAGTTACGGAGGGGAGCCTAGCAATCAGCCCCAGCATTTT. It codes for CASSYGGEPSNQPQHF.

The chain recombines TRBV7-2 with TRBJ1-4; D unclear. Between the trimmed V and J ends, which lost 6 bases and 10 bases, there was a span of 9 bases. Per germline, CDR1 SGHTA and CDR2 FQGNSA. The CDR3 extends over 11 amino acids. The CDR3 loop is CASSARGKLFF. The CDR3 DNA reads TGTGCCAGCAGTGCGCGGGGAAAACTGTTTTTT.

The genes are TRBV27 and TRBJ1-6, with 9 bases identical to TRBD1. This CDR3 contains 17 residues. Losses at the gene ends were 3 bases for V and 9 bases for J; bases not matched to a gene: 12. Germline CDR1 reads MNHEY; CDR2 reads SMNVEV (reference sequence). CDR3 coding DNA: TGTGCCAGCAGTTTTAAAATCCGGGACAGGGTCGGTTCACCCCTCCACTTT. Translated: CASSFKIRDRVGSPLHF.

V gene TRBV6-7 combines with J gene TRBJ1-2; D ambiguous. TRBV6-7 is an open reading frame whose function is uncertain. Trimming stripped 11 bases from V and 7 bases from J, with 20 bases between. The CDR3 sequence is 13 residues long. The CDR3 bases are TGTGCCGGAGGTGCGTCGGATTTGGGTGGCTACACCTTC. It codes for CAGGASDLGGYTF.

The chain employs TRBV5-1 and TRBJ2-5; no firm D call. The CDR3 covers 17 residues. Germline V gene lookup returns CDR1 SGHRS and CDR2 YFSETQ. V lost 4 bases and J 2 bases, leaving 21 bases between the germline ends. CDR3 nucleotides: TGCGCCAGCAGCCACGAGAGTGCGGACGCAAGGCAAGAGACCCAGTACTTC. Translation: CASSHESADARQETQYF.

The genes are TRBV6-2 or TRBV6-3 and TRBJ1-1; no clear D. V shed 0 bases and J shed 8 bases, with 7 bases lying between them. There are 12 residues in the CDR3. Per the germline V gene, CDR1 is MNHEY and CDR2 is SVGEGT. The DNA of the CDR3 is TGTGCCAGCAGTTACTCGAGGGTCGAAGCTTTCTTT. This translates into CASSYSRVEAFF.

This chain uses TRBV7-9 with TRBJ2-1; D is unclear. The CDR3 is made up of 14 amino acids. The germline V and J ends were trimmed by 1 base and 5 bases, with 9 bases remaining between them. Germline CDR1 reads SEHNR; CDR2 reads FQNEAQ (reference sequence). The CDR3 spells CASSLVQENNEQFF. CDR3 coding DNA: TGTGCCAGCAGCTTAGTGCAGGAAAACAATGAGCAGTTCTTC.

This clone was recorded only once. This chain uses TRBV3-1 (or the pseudogene TRBV3-2) with TRBJ1-2; weak D call: TRBD1 (5 bases). Trimming removed 3 bases from V and 8 bases from J, with 19 bases in between. Germline CDR1 and CDR2: LGHDT and YNNKEL (reference sequence). CDR3 length: 15 amino acids. The CDR3 is CASSHIPKGRVGYTF. Written as DNA, the CDR3 is TGTGCCAGCAGCCACATACCTAAAGGCAGGGTCGGCTACACCTTC.

V is TRBV7-2 and J is TRBJ2-3, with D perhaps TRBD1 (6 bases). V shed 5 bases and J shed 2 bases, with 17 bases lying between them. CDR3 size: 16 residues. The germline V gene has CDR1 SGHTA and CDR2 FQGNSA. The CDR3 reads CASSPGIRGYTDTQYF. CDR3 in DNA: TGTGCCAGCAGCCCGGGTATTAGGGGGTACACAGATACGCAGTATTTT.

V gene TRBV5-1 combines with J gene TRBJ2-2, with unresolved D. The CDR3 spans 13 residues. Germline loops: CDR1 SGHRS, CDR2 YFSETQ. The V end lost 4 bases, the J end lost 0 bases, and 4 bases lay between the germline ends. Here the CDR3 DNA reads TGCGCCAGCAGCAATGCGAACACCGGGGAGCTGTTTTTT. Its protein is CASSNANTGELFF. The variable domain in full, completed from reference TRBV5-1 and TRBJ2-2, reads KAGVTQTPRYLIKTRGQQVTLSCSPISGHRSVSWYQQTPGQGLQFLFEYFSETQRNKGNFPGRFSGRQFSNSRSEMNVSTLELGDSALYLCASSNANTGELFFGEGSRLTVL.

The J gene is TRBJ2-1, the V gene TRBV15, with 8 bases fitting TRBD1. The germline V gene encodes CDR1 LNHNV and CDR2 YYDKDF (reference sequence). This CDR3 contains 18 residues. J gave up 9 bases and V 8 bases, and 24 bases lay outside the gene matches. This CDR3 reads CATGNGTGIPSVPSEQFF. In DNA, the CDR3 is TGTGCCACCGGTAACGGGACAGGAATCCCATCGGTTCCCAGTGAGCAGTTCTTC.

The chain joins TRBV30 to TRBJ1-4, with D maybe TRBD1 (6 bases). V was shortened by 0 bases and J by 2 bases, with 10 bases between the two germline ends. The length of the CDR3 is 15 residues. The germline CDR1 and CDR2 sequences are GTSNPN and SVGIG (reference sequence). CDR3: CAWSVQGLTNEKLFF. The CDR3, as DNA: TGTGCCTGGAGTGTACAGGGACTCACTAATGAAAAACTGTTTTTT.